The 25 T cell receptor beta chains below were found in one sample sequenced in a study of CD8+ T cells in alopecia areata. Isolated RNA was reverse transcribed into cDNA used as the sequencing template. Sequencing used immunoSEQ multiplex PCR; TCRdb keeps in-frame clones, though not all of them. The sample is made up of over 100,000 clones, none counted only once. What was sequenced was lesional skin. All receptors derive from a C3H/HeJ mouse with alopecia areata. The strain bears MHC haplotype H2-k.

Ten or more counts support this clone. Germline and genes: mouse. The CDR3 end falls 4 residues outside the read, so it is completed with the germline J gene. The gene calls are TRBV13-3 and TRBJ2-3; 8 nucleotides match TRBD2. After removal of 3 bases from V and 0 bases from J, the junction contained 6 bases not matched to a gene. CDR3 size: 16 residues. Germline lookup yields CDR1 NNHDY and CDR2 SYVADS. CDR3 loop: CASSVLGGTSAETLYF. Partial CDR3 DNA: TGTGCCAGCAGTGTCTTGGGGGGGACTAGTGCAGAA.

In the case of this clone: TCRdb's protein sequence differs at residue 13 from the translated DNA; the protein presented here follows the DNA. Gene labels here are mouse ones. From the germline J gene comes the end of the CDR3, since the read stops 3 residues before it. The chain employs TRBV1 and TRBJ1-6, with TRBD1 matching 7 bases. TRBJ1-6 is labeled an ORF, and its function is uncertain. This CDR3 contains 16 residues. J lost 3 bases, V lost 3 bases, and 5 bases had no gene match. CDR1 and CDR2 (germline): NSQYPW, LRSPGD (reference sequence). CDR3: CTCSAGTEFYNSPLYF. CDR3 bases read: TGCACCTGCAGTGCCGGGACAGAATTCTATAATTCGCCC.

The sample holds a few counts of this clone. The gene names here belong to mouse. The read comes to an end 4 residues before the CDR3 does, leaving the germline J gene to fill in the end. This chain connects TRBV13-3 to TRBJ2-7, with D tentatively TRBD1 (6 bases). Germline CDR1 reads NNHDY; CDR2 reads SYVADS. The CDR3 contains 13 residues. Trimming stripped 7 bases from V and 0 bases from J, with 11 bases between. CDR3: CASGTTSSYEQYF. Incomplete CDR3 DNA: TGTGCCAGCGGGACAACGAGCTCCTAT.

For this clone: Mouse names are used for the genes. The read stops 4 residues short of the end of the CDR3; the missing end is completed from the germline J gene. This rearrangement joins TRBV1 to TRBJ2-5; 12 positions match TRBD1. The length of the CDR3 is 17 residues. The J segment lost 3 bases and the V segment lost 1 base, leaving 5 bases of the junction unmatched. Germline V lookup: CDR1 NSQYPW, CDR2 LRSPGD (reference sequence). The part of the CDR3 DNA that was read is TGCACCTGCAGTGCAGGAGGGACAGGGGGCTGGCAAGAC. Its protein product is CTCSAGGTGGWQD. The complete CDR3 reads CTCSAGGTGGWQDTQYF. The variable domain in full, with the rest retrieved from reference TRBV1 and TRBJ2-5, is VTLLEQNPRWRLVPRGQAVNLRCILKNSQYPWMSWYQQDLQKQLQWLFTLRSPGDKEVKSLPGADYLATRVTDTELRLQVANMSQGRTLYCTCSAGGTGGWQDTQYFGPGTRLLVL.

To note about this clone: Here the gene names and germline are mouse. The read is 4 residues too short to cover the CDR3 end, so that end is filled in from the germline J gene. V gene TRBV19 combines with J gene TRBJ2-7; a weak D match, TRBD2 (5 bases). This CDR3 comprises 13 residues. The germline V gene encodes CDR1 FNHDT and CDR2 SITEND (reference sequence). V was cut by 3 bases and J by 3 bases, with 10 bases left in between. The CDR3 is CASSTAGFYEQYF. CDR3 bases read: TGTGCCAGCAGTACGGCTGGGTTCTAT. The complete variable domain, with remaining parts taken from reference TRBV19 and TRBJ2-7, reads GGIITQTPKFLIGQEGQKLTLKCQQNFNHDTMYWYRQDSGKGLRLIYYSITENDLQKGDLSEGYDASREKKSSFSLTVTSAQKNEMAVFLCASSTAGFYEQYFGPGTRLTVL.

This clone was counted a few times. Genes and germline are mouse. The sequenced fragment ends 4 residues before the CDR3 boundary, so the rest is inferred from the germline J gene. This chain connects TRBV13-3 to TRBJ2-3, with 9 nucleotides matching TRBD2. The germline V gene encodes CDR1 NNHDY and CDR2 SYVADS. The CDR3 is 16 residues long. Germline trimming cut 2 bases from V and 2 bases from J; bases unmatched to any gene: 6. The DNA read from the CDR3 is TGTGCCAGCAGTGAAGGTGGGGGGGCGCTTGCAGAA. This gives the protein CASSEGGGALAE. The full-length CDR3 reads as CASSEGGGALAETLYF.

This clone has just a few counts. Gene names are mouse gene names. Read coverage stops 4 residues before the CDR3 terminus; the germline J gene supplies the remainder. The V and J genes are TRBV13-3 and TRBJ1-4; TRBD1 is a possible D gene (6 bases). Trimming took off 5 bases at V and 0 bases at J, with 11 bases between the two ends. The CDR3 consists of 15 residues. CDR1 NNHDY and CDR2 SYVADS come from the germline V gene. The CDR3 loop reads CASRDSLISNERLFF. CDR3 DNA, as far as it was read: TGTGCCAGCAGGGACAGTCTTATTTCCAACGAA.

Comments on this clone: Mouse gene names and germline throughout. The read finishes 4 residues shy of the CDR3 end, and the germline J gene is used to complete it. The chain has TRBV5 and TRBJ2-5; 8 nucleotides match TRBD2. Trimming removed 0 bases from V and 2 bases from J; junction bases left unmatched: 4. This CDR3 spans 16 amino acids. Germline assignment: CDR1 LGHNA and CDR2 YNLKQL (reference sequence). The CDR3 DNA, read in part, is TGTGCCAGCAGCCAAGATAGAACTGGGGGCCAAGAC. It encodes CASSQDRTGGQD. From start to end, the CDR3 is CASSQDRTGGQDTQYF.

This clone was detected only a few times. Germline and genes: mouse. Read coverage stops 4 residues before the CDR3 terminus; the germline J gene supplies the remainder. The gene calls are TRBV17 and TRBJ1-4, with TRBD1 matching 10 bases. V gave up 8 bases and J gave up 5 bases; unmatched junction bases: 2. From germline, CDR1 is MNHDT and CDR2 YYDKIL. This CDR3 has 13 amino acids. The CDR3 reads CASAGQGNERLFF. Incomplete CDR3 DNA: TGTGCTAGCGCGGGACAGGGGAACGAA.

Remarks on this clone: These gene names are mouse names. The read falls 4 residues short of the CDR3 end, and the missing part is taken from the germline J gene. The chain uses TRBV13-3 and TRBJ2-5; 8 bases align to TRBD1. This CDR3 is 15 amino acids long. Germline V gives CDR1 NNHDY, CDR2 SYVADS. CDR3 loop: CASSDEGQGPDTQYF. The DNA read from the CDR3 is TGTGCCAGCAGTGATGAAGGACAGGGACCAGAC. Together with reference TRBV13-3 and TRBJ2-5, the CDR3 gives the full variable domain: EAAVTQSPRSKVAVTGGKVTLSCHQTNNHDYMYWYRQDTGHGLRLIHYSYVADSTEKGDIPDGYKASRPSQENFSLILELASLSQTAVYFCASSDEGQGPDTQYFGPGTRLLVL.

This clone has a handful of counts. At residue 10, TCRdb's protein is not the same as the translated DNA, so the protein here was read from the DNA. Germline and genes here are mouse. The CDR3: CATVTGSGNTLYF. The sequenced CDR3 bases are TGTGCCACCGTTACAGGGTCTGGAAATACG. The V and J genes are TRBV13-3 and TRBJ1-3; maybe TRBD1 (6 bases). The CDR3 end lies 3 residues beyond the end of the read and is filled in from the germline J gene. Germline values: CDR1 NNHDY, CDR2 SYVADS. The CDR3 covers 13 residues. The V and J ends lost 9 bases and 1 base respectively, with 11 bases between them. Drawing the rest from reference TRBV13-3 and TRBJ1-3, the complete variable domain is EAAVTQSPRSKVAVTGGKVTLSCHQTNNHDYMYWYRQDTGHGLRLIHYSYVADSTEKGDIPDGYKASRPSQENFSLILELASLSQTAVYFCATVTGSGNTLYFGEGSRLIVV.

In its sample, this clone was seen a few times. Genes and germline come from the mouse. The read finishes 4 residues shy of the CDR3 end, and the germline J gene is used to complete it. This chain uses TRBV13-3 with TRBJ2-1; 8 bases line up with TRBD2. From germline, CDR1 is NNHDY and CDR2 SYVADS. The CDR3 extends over 13 amino acids. With 4 bases clipped from V and 5 bases from J, the junction kept 2 bases outside the gene matches. Partial CDR3 DNA: TGTGCCAGCAGTAACTGGGGGAATGCT. It encodes CASSNWGNA. The full CDR3 is CASSNWGNAEQFF.

Concerning this clone itself: The genes and germline here are from mouse. The read falls 4 residues short of the CDR3 end, and the missing part is taken from the germline J gene. The chain couples TRBV13-3 to TRBJ1-1, with TRBD1 matching 7 bases. This CDR3 is 13 amino acids long. V dropped 5 bases and J dropped 3; count of bases not matched to a gene: 4. Germline CDR1 is NNHDY and CDR2 is SYVADS. CDR3 in amino acids: CASRQGPDTEVFF. Partial CDR3 DNA: TGTGCCAGCAGACAGGGGCCGGACACA.

There are a few counts of this clone. Each gene name is a mouse one. This CDR3 reads CASSVRDREANTEVFF. The part of the CDR3 DNA that was read is TGTGCCAGCAGTGTCCGGGACAGGGAAGCAAACACA. V gene TRBV13-1 combines with J gene TRBJ1-1, with 9 bases lining up with TRBD1. The CDR3 is cut off 4 residues early in the read; its end comes from the germline J gene. The CDR3 is 16 residues long. Per germline, CDR1 NSHNY and CDR2 SYGAGN. Unmatched junction bases numbered 6, after V lost 3 bases and J lost 0 bases.

This clone was detected only a few times. Here the gene names and germline are mouse. The sequenced fragment ends 4 residues before the CDR3 boundary, so the rest is inferred from the germline J gene. This chain connects TRBV17 to TRBJ1-4; tentative D call: TRBD1 (6 bases). The CDR3 has 14 amino acids. The germline V gene encodes CDR1 MNHDT and CDR2 YYDKIL. Between the trimmed V and J ends, which lost 3 bases and 3 bases, there was a span of 8 bases. The CDR3 loop is CASSSRGPNERLFF. The CDR3 bases that were read are TGTGCTAGCAGTAGCAGGGGCCCCAACGAA. Using reference TRBV17 and TRBJ1-4 for the parts outside the CDR3, the full variable domain is DTTVKQNPRYKLARVGKPVNLICSQTMNHDTMYWYQKKPNQAPKLLLFYYDKILNREADTFEKFQSSRPNNSFCSLYIGSAGLEYSAMYLCASSSRGPNERLFFGHGTKLSVL.

This clone was seen many times. Each gene name is a mouse one. The CDR3 spells CASRGLGGENTLYF. CDR3 bases read: TGTGCCAGCAGGGGACTGGGGGGAGAAAAC. V gene TRBV13-3 combines with J gene TRBJ2-4, with TRBD2 identical over 12 bases. The missing CDR3 end, 4 residues past where the read stops, is filled in from the germline J gene. CDR1 is NNHDY and CDR2 is SYVADS in the germline V gene. There are 14 residues in the CDR3.

At least ten counts were recorded for this clone. TCRdb's protein and the translated DNA diverge at residue 12; the protein reported here is the translation of the DNA. Genes here carry mouse names. Read data end 3 residues before the CDR3 end; the end is taken from the germline J gene. The identical CDR3 is also encoded by other nucleotide sequences in the sample. The chain combines TRBV1 with TRBJ1-6, with 9 bases aligning to TRBD1. TRBJ1-6 is noted as an ORF with a role that remains uncertain. CDR1 and CDR2 from the germline V gene are NSQYPW and LRSPGD (reference sequence). Trimming at V came to 5 bases and at J to 4 bases, leaving 3 bases not matched to a gene. CDR3 length equals 15 residues. CDR3 amino acids: CTCSPGQGYNSPLYF. The CDR3 DNA, read in part, is TGCACCTGCAGTCCGGGACAGGGTTATAATTCGCCC.

This clone was counted between two and nine times. Germline and genes: mouse. From the germline J gene comes the end of the CDR3, since the read stops 4 residues before it. Other DNA variants within this sample encode the same CDR3. This chain connects TRBV19 to TRBJ2-1, with TRBD1 matching 9 bases. The J segment lost 3 bases and the V segment lost 5 bases, leaving 6 bases of the junction unmatched. Per the germline V gene, CDR1 is FNHDT and CDR2 is SITEND (reference sequence). This CDR3 is 15 amino acids long. CDR3 DNA (partial): TGTGCCAGCAGCCCAACAGGGGGCGCCTATGCT. Protein sequence: CASSPTGGAYA. The whole CDR3 is CASSPTGGAYAEQFF. Complete variable domain (other parts from reference TRBV19 and TRBJ2-1): GGIITQTPKFLIGQEGQKLTLKCQQNFNHDTMYWYRQDSGKGLRLIYYSITENDLQKGDLSEGYDASREKKSSFSLTVTSAQKNEMAVFLCASSPTGGAYAEQFFGPGTRLTVL.

This clone was seen more than once but under ten times. The gene names here belong to mouse. The CDR3 is cut off 4 residues early in the read; its end comes from the germline J gene. This chain connects TRBV13-3 to TRBJ2-1; D might be TRBD1 (7 bases). Per germline, CDR1 NNHDY and CDR2 SYVADS. V was cut by 0 bases and J by 1 base, with 11 bases left in between. CDR3 length equals 16 residues. The CDR3 protein is CASSDEEGANYAEQFF. CDR3 DNA, as far as it was read: TGTGCCAGCAGTGATGAGGAGGGGGCGAACTATGCT.

A remark on this clone: Gene names refer to mouse genes. The CDR3 end is not reached by the read, which stops 4 residues before it; the germline J gene fills it in. The chain couples TRBV13-3 to TRBJ2-4; tentative D call: TRBD1 (6 bases). Trimming stripped 4 bases from V and 2 bases from J, with 14 bases between. This CDR3 region has 15 residues. Germline values: CDR1 NNHDY, CDR2 SYVADS. CDR3 residues: CASSLSGTHQNTLYF. Partial CDR3 DNA: TGTGCCAGCAGTCTCTCCGGGACACATCAAAAC.

Remarks on this clone: Gene names are mouse gene names. The read falls 4 residues short of the CDR3 end, and the missing part is taken from the germline J gene. The chain uses TRBV13-3 and TRBJ1-4, with a weak D call TRBD1 (6 bases). The CDR3 runs 12 residues. The germline V and J ends were trimmed by 7 bases and 6 bases, with 10 bases remaining between them. Germline V gene lookup returns CDR1 NNHDY and CDR2 SYVADS. The sequenced part of the CDR3 DNA is TGTGCCAGCGCAGGGGACGACGAA. Amino acids: CASAGDDE. The complete CDR3 sequence is CASAGDDERLFF.

Comment on this clone: Here the gene names and germline are mouse. The CDR3 end lies 4 residues beyond the end of the read and is filled in from the germline J gene. The V gene is TRBV13-3, the J gene TRBJ1-2, with D perhaps matching TRBD1 (5 bases). The germline V gene has CDR1 NNHDY and CDR2 SYVADS. The CDR3 spans 13 residues. The germline V and J ends were trimmed by 1 base and 4 bases, with 8 bases remaining between them. The covered CDR3 bases are TGTGCCAGCAGTGATTTGGGGGTCTCC. Translation gives CASSDLGVS. The whole CDR3 region reads CASSDLGVSDYTF.

This clone was seen ten or more times. Genes and germline come from the mouse. The CDR3 end lies 4 residues beyond the end of the read and is filled in from the germline J gene. This chain joins TRBV13-3 and TRBJ2-3, with D possibly being TRBD2 (6 bases). This CDR3 spans 16 amino acids. V was trimmed by 2 bases and J by 0 bases, leaving 13 bases between them. Germline V lookup: CDR1 NNHDY, CDR2 SYVADS. CDR3 sequence: CASSEIAGDSAETLYF. Incomplete CDR3 DNA: TGTGCCAGCAGTGAGATAGCTGGGGATAGTGCAGAA.

This clone came up many times. Gene and germline names: mouse. The read terminates 4 residues before the CDR3 end, so the remaining end is supplied by the germline J gene. This chain connects TRBV1 to TRBJ1-4, with TRBD1 matching 9 bases. Germline CDR1 and CDR2: NSQYPW and LRSPGD (reference sequence). The V gene end was trimmed by 0 bases and the J gene end by 5 bases; junction bases not matched to a gene: 4. This CDR3 spans 16 amino acids. CDR3 sequence: CTCSADRQGGNERLFF. The sequenced part of the CDR3 DNA is TGCACCTGCAGTGCAGATCGACAGGGGGGGAACGAA. Drawing the rest from reference TRBV1 and TRBJ1-4, the complete variable domain is VTLLEQNPRWRLVPRGQAVNLRCILKNSQYPWMSWYQQDLQKQLQWLFTLRSPGDKEVKSLPGADYLATRVTDTELRLQVANMSQGRTLYCTCSADRQGGNERLFFGHGTKLSVL.

To note about this clone: Genes and germline are mouse. The missing CDR3 end, 4 residues past where the read stops, is filled in from the germline J gene. The chain links TRBV1 to TRBJ2-3; weak D call: TRBD1 (6 bases). The CDR3 is made up of 17 amino acids. Germline values: CDR1 NSQYPW, CDR2 LRSPGD (reference sequence). The V end was cut by 0 bases, the J end by 0 bases, with 13 bases between. The CDR3 DNA, read in part, is TGCACCTGCAGTGCAGATGAAAGGACAGAAAGTGCAGAA. Translating it yields CTCSADERTESAE. The CDR3 in its entirety is CTCSADERTESAETLYF.